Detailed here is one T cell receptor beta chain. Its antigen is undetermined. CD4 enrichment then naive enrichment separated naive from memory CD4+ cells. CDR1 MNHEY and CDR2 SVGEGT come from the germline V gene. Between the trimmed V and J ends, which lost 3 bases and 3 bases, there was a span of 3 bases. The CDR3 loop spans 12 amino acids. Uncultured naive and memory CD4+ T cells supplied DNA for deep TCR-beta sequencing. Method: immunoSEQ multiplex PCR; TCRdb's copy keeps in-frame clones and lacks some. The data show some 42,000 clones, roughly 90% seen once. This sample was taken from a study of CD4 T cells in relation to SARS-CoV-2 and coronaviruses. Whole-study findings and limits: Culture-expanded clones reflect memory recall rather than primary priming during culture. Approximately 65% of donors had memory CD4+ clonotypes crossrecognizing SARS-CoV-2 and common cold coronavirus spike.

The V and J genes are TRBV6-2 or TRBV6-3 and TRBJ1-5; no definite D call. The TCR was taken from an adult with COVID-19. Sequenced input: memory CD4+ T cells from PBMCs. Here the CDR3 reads CASSYDNQPQHF. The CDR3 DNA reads TGTGCCAGCAGTTATGACAATCAGCCCCAGCATTTT.